The rows below give T cell receptor beta chains drawn from one sample of a study of cytomegalovirus exposure and HLA in healthy donors. Here immunoSEQ multiplex PCR was the method, and the copy in TCRdb shows in-frame clones only, minus some. The sample lists more than 150,000 clones; around 80% were seen once. What was sequenced was PBMCs. The source is a woman aged 18-29 years in good health and CMV-seronegative. Each CDR3 is given without its conserved first and last residue. Each record gives: V gene, J gene, clone size, CDR3 length, CDR3 protein. Clone size is not always given. Where it is, it says once, few, many or a class for expanded clones.

>TRBV5-1|TRBJ2-1|.|13
ASSLSVGGANEQF
>TRBV5-6|TRBJ2-7|once|15
ASSSNWGQGLVNEQY
>TRBV5-1|TRBJ1-6|.|13
ASSLVSGGNSPLH
>TRBV30|TRBJ2-1|.|14
AWSVASSGGYNEQF
>TRBV27|TRBJ1-2|.|15
ASRPINQGGRVYGYT
>TRBV27|TRBJ2-7|.|11
ASSDRGPYEQY
>TRBV28|TRBJ2-4|.|16
ASSAPTRAALAKNSQY
>TRBV29-1|.|.|11
SVETQASYEQY
>TRBV15|TRBJ1-2|.|10
ATSSDSYGYT
>TRBV5-1|TRBJ1-4|.|13
ASSPTRGSREKLF
>TRBV6-1|TRBJ1-5|once|10
ASSEHNQPQH
>TRBV10-1|TRBJ2-2|.|17
ASSEETGFMGPHTGELF
>TRBV19|TRBJ1-1|.|11
ASSRDTLLGAF
>TRBV6-1|TRBJ2-1|.|13
ASSERRGASGEQF
>TRBV19|TRBJ1-2|.|9
ASSARGGYT
>TRBV28|TRBJ2-7|.|13
ASSLSRTGHREQY
>TRBV6-6|TRBJ1-2|.|13
ASSSLTGTDYGYT
>TRBV6-5|TRBJ2-7|few|10
ASSDLTTDKD
>TRBV6-5|TRBJ1-5|once|9
ASRGGGPQH
>TRBV5-4|TRBJ2-1|.|12
ASSFRSSYNEQF
>TRBV11-2|TRBJ2-2|.|12
ASAQGRGTGELF
>TRBV29-1|TRBJ1-3|.|11
SVSETGGNTIY
>TRBV7-9|TRBJ2-2|.|13
ASSLARKNTGELF
>TRBV5-1|TRBJ1-5|.|13
ASSSQGGIDQPQH
>TRBV27|TRBJ1-4|.|11
ASSPDRAEKLF
>TRBV5-8|TRBJ2-1|.|13
ASSLLGTGTHEQF
>TRBV28|TRBJ1-1|.|9
ASSLGQAAF
>TRBV7-9|TRBJ1-1|.|11
SSSLRGGTEAF
>TRBV28|TRBJ2-2|once|16
ASSLLTDTDSFTGELF
>TRBV28|TRBJ1-4|.|13
ASAQGFEGHEKLF
>TRBV28|TRBJ2-2|.|13
ASGSGTRVTGELF
>TRBV7-2|TRBJ2-5|.|12
ASSLDLATETQY
>TRBV28|TRBJ1-3|.|14
ASSSPATGYGNTIY
>TRBV7-9|TRBJ1-2|.|13
SSTQSGHLLYGYT
>TRBV2|TRBJ2-2|.|13
ASSEADRYTGELF
>TRBV2|TRBJ2-3|.|9
ASSDRYTQY
>TRBV6-5|TRBJ1-2|.|12
ASSRPGGGYGYT
>TRBV10-1|TRBJ1-1|.|12
ASSESGRGTEAF
>TRBV6-5|TRBJ1-2|.|10
ASKQGVHGYT
>TRBV29-1|TRBJ1-5|.|11
SGSTGVNQPQH
>TRBV11-3|TRBJ2-7|.|11
ASSHGQGYEQY
>TRBV9|TRBJ2-5|once|14
ASSVAAGGHQETQY
>TRBV7-9|TRBJ2-3|once|13
ASSRTSGVTDTQY
>TRBV5-4|TRBJ1-2|.|11
ASSLGTDYGYT
>TRBV6-6|TRBJ2-2|.|12
ASSLQGGAGELF
>TRBV11-1|TRBJ2-4|.|17
ASTPSGAGPALAKNIQY
>TRBV6-5|TRBJ1-1|.|11
ASSSTGDTEAF
>TRBV29-1|TRBJ2-7|.|14
SVEYLGTGASYEQY
>TRBV7-2|TRBJ1-6|.|14
ASSTGDSSYNSPLH
>TRBV28|TRBJ1-2|.|12
ASSLLTGTYGYT
>TRBV5-5|TRBJ2-1|.|12
ASSSLASTGAFL